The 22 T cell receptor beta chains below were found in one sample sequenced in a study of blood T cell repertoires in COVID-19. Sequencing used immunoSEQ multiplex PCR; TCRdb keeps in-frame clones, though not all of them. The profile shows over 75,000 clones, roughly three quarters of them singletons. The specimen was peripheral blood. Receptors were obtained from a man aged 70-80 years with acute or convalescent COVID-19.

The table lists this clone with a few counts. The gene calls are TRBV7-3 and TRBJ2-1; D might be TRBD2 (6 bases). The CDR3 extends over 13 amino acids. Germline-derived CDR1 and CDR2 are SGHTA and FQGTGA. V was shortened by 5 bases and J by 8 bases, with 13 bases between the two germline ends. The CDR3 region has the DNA TGTGCCAGCAGCCAGGGACTGCTGGATGAGCAGTTCTTC. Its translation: CASSQGLLDEQFF.

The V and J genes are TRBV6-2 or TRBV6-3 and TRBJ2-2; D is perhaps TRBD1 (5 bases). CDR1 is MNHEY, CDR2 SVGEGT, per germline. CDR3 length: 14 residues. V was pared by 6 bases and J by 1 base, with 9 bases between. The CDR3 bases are TGTGCCAGCAGCCTAGACAGGAACACCGGGGAGCTGTTTTTT. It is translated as CASSLDRNTGELFF.

The CDR3 region has the DNA TGTGCCAGCAGTTTGCGGGGCGCGCTTGAAGCTTTCTTT. It yields the protein CASSLRGALEAFF. The chain joins TRBV12-3 or TRBV12-4 to TRBJ1-1; TRBD1 might be the D (5 bases). This CDR3 is 13 amino acids long. Between the trimmed V and J ends, which lost 3 bases and 7 bases, there was a span of 12 bases.

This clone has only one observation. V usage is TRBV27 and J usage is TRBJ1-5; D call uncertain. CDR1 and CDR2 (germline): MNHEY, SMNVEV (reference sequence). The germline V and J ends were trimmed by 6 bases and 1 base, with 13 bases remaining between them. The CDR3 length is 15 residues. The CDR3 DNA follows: TGTGCCAGCAGAAGCATCGGACTGAGCAATCAGCCCCAGCATTTT. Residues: CASRSIGLSNQPQHF.

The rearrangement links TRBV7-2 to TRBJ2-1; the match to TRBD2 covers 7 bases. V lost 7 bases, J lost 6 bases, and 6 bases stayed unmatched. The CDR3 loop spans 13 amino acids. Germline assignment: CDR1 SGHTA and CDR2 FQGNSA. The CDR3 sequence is CASTLGRGNEQFF. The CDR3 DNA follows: TGTGCCAGCACCTTGGGGAGGGGCAATGAGCAGTTCTTC.

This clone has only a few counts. CDR3 DNA: TGCAGCGCCCAGGAACAGACCTACGAGCAGTACTTC. It specifies CSAQEQTYEQYF. The chain has TRBV29-1 and TRBJ2-7, with D unclear. There are 12 residues in the CDR3. Germline CDR1 SQVTM, CDR2 ANQGSEA. The germline V and J ends were trimmed by 7 bases and 2 bases, with 12 bases remaining between them.

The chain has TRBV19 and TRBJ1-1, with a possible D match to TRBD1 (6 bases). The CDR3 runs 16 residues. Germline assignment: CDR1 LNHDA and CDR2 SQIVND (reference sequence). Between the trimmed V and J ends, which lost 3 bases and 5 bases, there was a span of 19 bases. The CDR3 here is CASSILSRGKETEAFF. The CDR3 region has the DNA TGTGCCAGTAGTATTCTGAGTAGGGGGAAGGAAACTGAAGCTTTCTTT. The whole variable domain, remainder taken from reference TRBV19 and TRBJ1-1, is DGGITQSPKYLFRKEGQNVTLSCEQNLNHDAMYWYRQDPGQGLRLIYYSQIVNDFQKGDIAEGYSVSREKKESFPLTVTSAQKNPTAFYLCASSILSRGKETEAFFGQGTRLTVV.

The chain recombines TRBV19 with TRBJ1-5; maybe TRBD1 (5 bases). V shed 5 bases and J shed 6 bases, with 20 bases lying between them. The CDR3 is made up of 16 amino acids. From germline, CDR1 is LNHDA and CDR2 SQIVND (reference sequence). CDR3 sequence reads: CASSLPVSGRGQPQHF. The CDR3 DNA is TGTGCCAGTAGTCTCCCAGTATCAGGGCGGGGTCAGCCCCAGCATTTT.

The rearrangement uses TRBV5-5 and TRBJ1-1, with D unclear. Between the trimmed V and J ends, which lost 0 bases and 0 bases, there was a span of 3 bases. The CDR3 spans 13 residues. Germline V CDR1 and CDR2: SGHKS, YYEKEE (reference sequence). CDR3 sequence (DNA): TGTGCCAGCAGCTTGGGGCTGAACACTGAAGCTTTCTTT. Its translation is CASSLGLNTEAFF.

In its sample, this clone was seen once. CDR3 DNA sequence: TGCGCCAGCAGCTCGCGGGAGGAGAACACTGAAGCTTTCTTT. This encodes CASSSREENTEAFF. The V gene is TRBV5-1, the J gene TRBJ1-1; no firm D call. This CDR3 region has 14 residues. CDR1 SGHRS and CDR2 YFSETQ come from the germline V gene. Trimming pared 3 bases from V and 1 base from J, leaving 10 bases between.

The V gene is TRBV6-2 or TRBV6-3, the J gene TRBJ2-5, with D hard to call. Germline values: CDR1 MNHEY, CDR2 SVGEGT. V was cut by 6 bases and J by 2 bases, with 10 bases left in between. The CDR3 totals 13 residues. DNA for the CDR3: TGTGCCAGCAGCGGCAGAATGCAAGAGACCCAGTACTTC. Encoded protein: CASSGRMQETQYF.

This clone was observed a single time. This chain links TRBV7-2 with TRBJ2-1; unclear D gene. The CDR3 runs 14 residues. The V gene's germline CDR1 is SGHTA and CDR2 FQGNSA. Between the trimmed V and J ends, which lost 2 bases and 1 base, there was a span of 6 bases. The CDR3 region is CASSLYGSYNEQFF. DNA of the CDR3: TGTGCCAGCAGCTTATACGGGTCCTACAATGAGCAGTTCTTC.

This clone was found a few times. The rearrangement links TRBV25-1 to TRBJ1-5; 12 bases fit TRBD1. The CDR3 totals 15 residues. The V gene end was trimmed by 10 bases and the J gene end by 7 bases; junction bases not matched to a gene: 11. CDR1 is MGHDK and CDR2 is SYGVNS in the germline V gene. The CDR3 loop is CAKKRGTGGRQPQHF. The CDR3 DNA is TGTGCCAAAAAACGTGGGACAGGGGGCAGGCAGCCCCAGCATTTT.

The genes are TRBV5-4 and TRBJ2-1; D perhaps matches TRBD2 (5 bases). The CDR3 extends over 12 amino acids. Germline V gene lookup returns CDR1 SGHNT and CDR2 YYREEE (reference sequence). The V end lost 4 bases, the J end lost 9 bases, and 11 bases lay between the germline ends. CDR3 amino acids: CASSPVEGEQFF. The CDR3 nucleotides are TGTGCCAGCAGCCCGGTAGAGGGTGAGCAGTTCTTC.

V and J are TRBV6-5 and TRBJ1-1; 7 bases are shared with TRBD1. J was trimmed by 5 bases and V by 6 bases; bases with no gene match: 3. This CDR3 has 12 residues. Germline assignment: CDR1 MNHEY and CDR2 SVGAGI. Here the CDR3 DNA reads TGTGCCAGCAGGAAGACAGGGACTGAAGCTTTCTTT. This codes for CASRKTGTEAFF.

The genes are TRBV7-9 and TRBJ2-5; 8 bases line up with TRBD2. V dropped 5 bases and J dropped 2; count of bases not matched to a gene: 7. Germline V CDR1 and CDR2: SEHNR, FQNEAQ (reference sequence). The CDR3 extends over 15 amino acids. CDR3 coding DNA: TGTGCCAGCAGCGGGGGTGCTAGCGGGCAAGAGACCCAGTACTTC. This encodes CASSGGASGQETQYF.

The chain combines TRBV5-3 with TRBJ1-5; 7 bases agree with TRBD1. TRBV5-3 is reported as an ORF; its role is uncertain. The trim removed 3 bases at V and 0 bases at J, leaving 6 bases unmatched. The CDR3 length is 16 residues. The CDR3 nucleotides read TGTGCCAGAAGCTCAACAGGGGAATATAGCAATCAGCCCCAGCATTTT. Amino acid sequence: CARSSTGEYSNQPQHF.

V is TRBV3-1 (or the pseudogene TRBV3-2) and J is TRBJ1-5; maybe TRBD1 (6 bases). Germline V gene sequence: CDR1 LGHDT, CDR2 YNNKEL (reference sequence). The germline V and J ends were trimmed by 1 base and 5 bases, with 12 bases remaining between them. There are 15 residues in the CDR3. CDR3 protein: CASSQGQGWYQPQHF. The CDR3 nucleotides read TGTGCCAGCAGCCAAGGGCAGGGGTGGTATCAGCCCCAGCATTTT.

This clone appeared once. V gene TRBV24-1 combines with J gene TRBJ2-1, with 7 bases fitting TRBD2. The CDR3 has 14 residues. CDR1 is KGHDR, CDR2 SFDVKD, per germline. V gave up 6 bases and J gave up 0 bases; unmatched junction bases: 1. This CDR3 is CATSRGSSYNEQFF. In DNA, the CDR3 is TGTGCCACCAGTCGCGGGAGCTCCTACAATGAGCAGTTCTTC.

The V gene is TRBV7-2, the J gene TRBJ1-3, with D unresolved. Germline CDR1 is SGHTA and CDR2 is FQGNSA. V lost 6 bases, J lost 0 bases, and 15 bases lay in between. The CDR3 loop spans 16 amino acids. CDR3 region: CASRGLGTFSGNTIYF. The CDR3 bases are TGTGCCAGCAGGGGCCTGGGCACCTTCTCTGGAAACACCATATATTTT.

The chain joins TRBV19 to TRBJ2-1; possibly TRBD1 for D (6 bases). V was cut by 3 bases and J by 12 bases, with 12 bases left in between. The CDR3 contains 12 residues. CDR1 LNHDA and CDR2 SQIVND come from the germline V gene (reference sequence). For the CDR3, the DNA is TGTGCCAGTAGTATGACGACAGGCGGGCAGTTCTTC. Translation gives CASSMTTGGQFF.

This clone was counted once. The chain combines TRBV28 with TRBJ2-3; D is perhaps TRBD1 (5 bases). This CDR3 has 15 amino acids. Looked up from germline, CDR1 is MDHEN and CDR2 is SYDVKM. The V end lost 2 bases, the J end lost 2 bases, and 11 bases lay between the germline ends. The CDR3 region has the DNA TGTGCCAGCAGTTTAATCGCAGGGCCCACAGATACGCAGTATTTT. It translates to CASSLIAGPTDTQYF.